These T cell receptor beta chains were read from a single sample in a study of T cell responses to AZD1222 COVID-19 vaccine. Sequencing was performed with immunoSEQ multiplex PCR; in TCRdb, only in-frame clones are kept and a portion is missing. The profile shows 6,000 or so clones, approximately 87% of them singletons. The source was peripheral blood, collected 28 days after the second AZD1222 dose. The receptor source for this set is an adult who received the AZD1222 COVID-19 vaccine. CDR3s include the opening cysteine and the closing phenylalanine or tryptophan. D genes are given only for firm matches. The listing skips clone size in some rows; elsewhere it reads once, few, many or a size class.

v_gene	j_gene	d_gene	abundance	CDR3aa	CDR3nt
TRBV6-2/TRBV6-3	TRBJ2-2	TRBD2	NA	CASSSPGTSGRRNTGELFF	TGTGCCAGCAGTTCCCCGGGGACTAGCGGGAGACGGAACACCGGGGAGCTGTTTTTT
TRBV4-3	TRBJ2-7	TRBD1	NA	CASSQEQGDEQYF	TGCGCCAGCAGCCAAGAACAGGGGGACGAGCAGTACTTC
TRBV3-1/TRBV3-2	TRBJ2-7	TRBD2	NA	CASSFGLAVSYEQYF	TGTGCCAGCAGTTTCGGACTAGCGGTTTCCTACGAGCAGTACTTC
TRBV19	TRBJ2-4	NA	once	CASSSRQAIAKNIQYF	TGTGCCAGTAGTAGTCGACAGGCTATAGCCAAAAACATTCAGTACTTC
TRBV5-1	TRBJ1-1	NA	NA	CASSPNRDPSTEAFF	TGCGCCAGCAGCCCGAACCGGGATCCTAGCACTGAAGCTTTCTTT
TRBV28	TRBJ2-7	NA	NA	CASSATGSSYEQYF	TGTGCCAGCAGTGCTACAGGAAGCTCCTACGAGCAGTACTTC
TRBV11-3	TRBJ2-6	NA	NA	CASSLEGGANVLTF	TGTGCCAGCAGCTTAGAAGGTGGGGCCAACGTCCTGACTTTC